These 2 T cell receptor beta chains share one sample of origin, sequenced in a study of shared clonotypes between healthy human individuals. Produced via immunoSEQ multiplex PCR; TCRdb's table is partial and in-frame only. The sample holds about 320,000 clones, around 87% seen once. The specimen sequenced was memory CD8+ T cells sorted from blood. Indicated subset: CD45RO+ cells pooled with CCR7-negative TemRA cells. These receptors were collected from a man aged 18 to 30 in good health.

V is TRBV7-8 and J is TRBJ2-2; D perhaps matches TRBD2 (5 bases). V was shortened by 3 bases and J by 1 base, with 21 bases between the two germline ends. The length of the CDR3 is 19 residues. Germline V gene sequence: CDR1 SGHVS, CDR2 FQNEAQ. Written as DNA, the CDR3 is TGTGCCAGCAGCTTTAGCCCTCTTGAGGGATTGGAGAACACCGGGGAGCTGTTTTTT. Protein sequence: CASSFSPLEGLENTGELFF. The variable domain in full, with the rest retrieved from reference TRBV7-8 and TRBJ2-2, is GAGVSQSPRYKVAKRGQDVALRCDPISGHVSLFWYQQALGQGPEFLTYFQNEAQLDKSGLPSDRFFAERPEGSVSTLKIQRTQQEDSAVYLCASSFSPLEGLENTGELFFGEGSRLTVL.

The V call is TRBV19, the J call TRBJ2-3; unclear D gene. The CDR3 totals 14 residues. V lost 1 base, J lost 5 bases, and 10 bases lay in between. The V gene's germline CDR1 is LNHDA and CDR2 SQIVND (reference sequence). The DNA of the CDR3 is TGTGCCAGTAGTATAGGTTGGCACAAAGATACGCAGTATTTT. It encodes CASSIGWHKDTQYF.